This T cell receptor (beta chain) is from a study of OX40 agonist ivuxolimab in advanced cancers. Study-level background: People who had prior anti-PD-1, anti-PD-L1 or anti-CTLA-4 therapy could take part, and about 37% had some. General study findings and limits: The expanded peripheral T cells' antigen specificity was not determined.

Samples were taken at baseline and on day 1 of cycles 4 and 7. This clone came up once. The antigen remains unidentified. This CDR3 has 15 residues. The germline gives CDR1 LNHDA, CDR2 SQIVND (reference sequence). Trimming took off 3 bases at V and 3 bases at J, with 12 bases between the two ends. TCRdb's copy holds only in-frame clones and misses some; the assay was immunoSEQ multiplex PCR. The table has 40,000 to 65,000 clones, about 88% seen once. V is TRBV19 and J is TRBJ2-1; possibly TRBD1 or TRBD2 for D (5 bases each). The TCR originated in an adult with an advanced solid tumor such as melanoma, head and neck, liver or kidney cancer. The material was CD4+ or CD8+ T cells sorted from blood, obtained in a trial of the OX40 agonist ivuxolimab. Here the CDR3 reads CASSMGPGLYNEQFF. The CDR3 DNA sequence: TGTGCCAGTAGTATGGGACCTGGGCTCTACAATGAGCAGTTCTTC. Combining the CDR3 with reference TRBV19 and TRBJ2-1 gives the whole variable domain DGGITQSPKYLFRKEGQNVTLSCEQNLNHDAMYWYRQDPGQGLRLIYYSQIVNDFQKGDIAEGYSVSREKKESFPLTVTSAQKNPTAFYLCASSMGPGLYNEQFFGPGTRLTVL.